This note documents a single T cell receptor beta chain sequence. Its antigen is unknown. Next came a second PCR, run for roughly 7 to 12 cycles, which used a sample-barcoded 5' primer along with a J-beta primer mix. The authors tagged each cDNA molecule using a template-switch adaptor with 12 random nucleotides. TCRdb passed the 5' RACE reads through MiXCR, listing each CDR3 protein once. Among about 1,800,000 distinct CDR3 sequences listed, roughly 27% were seen once. Germline CDR1 reads SGHRS; CDR2 reads YFSETQ. The V and J ends lost 6 bases and 8 bases respectively, with 20 bases between them. The CDR3 spans 14 residues. This sample stems from a study of blood T cells in healthy people across ages. General study findings and limits: Observed TCR beta diversity showed a strong correlation with the percentage of naive T cells as measured by flow cytometry. Researchers said unsorted PBMCs prevented a conclusive naive versus antigen-experienced comparison. Long-lived donors had more naive CD4+ cells and higher diversity than aged donors.

The rearrangement links TRBV5-1 to TRBJ2-5, with a tentative D call TRBD1 (6 bases). Sequencing was done on a sample of blood. The receptor's source is a woman younger than 45 in good health. DNA for the CDR3: TGCGCCAGCATCCCGAACAGGGAAGGGGAAACCCAGTACTTC. Translated: CASIPNREGETQYF.